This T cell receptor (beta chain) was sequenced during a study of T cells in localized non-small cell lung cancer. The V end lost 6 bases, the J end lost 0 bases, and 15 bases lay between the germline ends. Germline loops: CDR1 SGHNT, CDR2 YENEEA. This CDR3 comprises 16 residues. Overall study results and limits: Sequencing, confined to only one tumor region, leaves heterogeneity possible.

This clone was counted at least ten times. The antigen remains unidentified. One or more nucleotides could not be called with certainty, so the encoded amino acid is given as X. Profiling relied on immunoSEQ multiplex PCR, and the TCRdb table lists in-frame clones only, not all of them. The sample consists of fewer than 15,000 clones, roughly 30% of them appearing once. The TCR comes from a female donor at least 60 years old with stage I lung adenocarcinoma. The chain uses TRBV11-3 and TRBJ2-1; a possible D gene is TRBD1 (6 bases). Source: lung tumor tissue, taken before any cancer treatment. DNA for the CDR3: TGTGCCAGCAGGCTAGGGGGRGGTTTCTCCTACAATGAGCAGTTCTTC. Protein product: CASRLGXGFSYNEQFF. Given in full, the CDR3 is CASRLGGGFSYNEQFF.